This TCR beta chain stems from a study of long-term antiretroviral therapy in people with HIV. Study-level findings and limits: Dominance of pre-ART expanded clones persisted, fluctuating and often declining after ART. Relative to control repertoires, HIV repertoires exhibited narrower CDR3 length ranges. Absence of data on ART adherence, viral resistance or therapy changes was noted.

Survey-level immunoSEQ v3.0 assays were run. Assay: immunoSEQ multiplex PCR; the TCRdb copy retains only in-frame clones and omits some. The data hold around 11,000 clones, with 85% to 90% observed a single time. CDR1 is MNHEY and CDR2 is SVGAGI in the germline V gene. The CDR3 consists of 16 residues. V was clipped by 0 bases and J by 2 bases; unmatched bases: 1. Two or more post-ART PBMC samples, plus at least one pre-ART sample, were available for each donor. Details on this clone: What it binds is unknown.

The chain has TRBV6-5 and TRBJ2-2; 9 nucleotides line up with TRBD1. The receptor comes from a woman in her thirties or forties with HIV. The sample was unsorted PBMCs, taken 0.2 years before starting antiretroviral therapy. Here the CDR3 DNA reads TGTGCCAGCAGTTACTCGACAGGGGGAAACACCGGGGAGCTGTTTTTT. This encodes CASSYSTGGNTGELFF.